This entry concerns a single T cell receptor (beta chain). The antigen is not known. This CDR3 is also generated by other DNA sequences in the sample. Sequenced by immunoSEQ multiplex PCR; TCRdb stores in-frame clones only, minus some. The table has 6,000 to 8,000 clones, approximately 64% seen once. The record originates from a study of radiation and T cells in renal cell carcinoma. The treatment is: treatment-naive control, cytoreductive nephrectomy. Control tumor donors were several females and 10 to 12 males, median age 57 years. Germline V gene sequence: CDR1 DFQATT, CDR2 SNEGSKA (reference sequence). There are 11 residues in the CDR3. V shed 6 bases and J shed 0 bases, with 5 bases lying between them. Study conclusions and caveats: Compared with controls, irradiated tumors had more, larger dominant CDR3 motifs.

The starting material was tumor tissue, obtained from a patient whose treatment was nephrectomy without radiotherapy. V is TRBV20-1 and J is TRBJ1-1; D might be TRBD1 (5 bases). The receptor comes from a woman aged 70 to 79 with renal cell carcinoma. The CDR3 DNA follows: TGCAGTGCCAGGGTGAACACTGAAGCTTTCTTT. Translating gives CSARVNTEAFF.